This paragraph reports one T cell receptor (beta chain). Its antigen is not known. This entry belongs to a study of cytomegalovirus exposure and HLA in healthy donors. The PCR was carried out with 60 Vbeta primers and 13 Jbeta primers. Assay used: immunoSEQ multiplex PCR; TCRdb lists only in-frame clones, some missing. Seen in this sample are more than 40,000 clones; the ten most common clones hold over 2%. Study observations and caveats: In an earlier analysis, in several hundred donors, most V segments appeared productive either ~87% or ~30% of the time. Another analysis was done later, and it associated over 15,000 TCR beta sequences with HLA alleles at 0.05 false discovery rate.

Germline CDR1 reads KGHSH; CDR2 reads LQKENI. The CDR3 is 14 residues long. The V gene end was trimmed by 3 bases and the J gene end by 5 bases; junction bases not matched to a gene: 2. The specimen sequenced was PBMCs. The TCR sequence derives from a woman aged 40-49 years in good health and CMV-seronegative. The chain has TRBV18 and TRBJ2-1; 9 positions agree with TRBD1. Here the CDR3 reads CASSPDRGDNEQFF. In DNA, the CDR3 is TGTGCCAGCTCACCGGACAGGGGTGACAATGAGCAGTTCTTC.